One and the same sample provided the 17 T cell receptor beta chains below, sequenced in a study of shared clonotypes between healthy human individuals. Using immunoSEQ multiplex PCR, the repertoire was profiled, and TCRdb retains in-frame clones only, with some absent. Of roughly 200,000 clones listed, approximately 62% are singletons. Sequenced material: memory CD4+ T cells sorted from blood. Regarding subset: CD45RA-negative fraction. The receptors here all came from a man aged 25 to 45 in good health.

The chain has TRBV28 and TRBJ2-7; D is perhaps TRBD2 (6 bases). The CDR3 consists of 15 residues. V lost 2 bases and J 6 bases, leaving 17 bases between the germline ends. Germline V gene lookup returns CDR1 MDHEN and CDR2 SYDVKM. CDR3 region: CASSLNVGGSGEQYF. The CDR3 region has the DNA TGTGCCAGCAGTTTAAATGTGGGAGGTTCGGGCGAGCAGTACTTC.

The rearrangement joins TRBV9 to TRBJ2-1; D not certain. CDR3 size: 14 residues. V gave up 3 bases and J gave up 6 bases, with 13 bases separating them. Germline CDR1 SGDLS, CDR2 YYNGEE. The CDR3 DNA is TGTGCCAGCAGCGAGGGTCCTCGTGGCAATGAGCAGTTCTTC. It is translated as CASSEGPRGNEQFF.

This clone has a handful of counts. The chain links TRBV9 to TRBJ1-3; D may be TRBD1 (5 bases). This CDR3 spans 15 amino acids. Trimming took off 3 bases at V and 0 bases at J, with 10 bases between the two ends. The germline gives CDR1 SGDLS, CDR2 YYNGEE. The CDR3 nucleotides are TGTGCCAGCAGCGAATTCGGACACTCTGGAAACACCATATATTTT. This gives the protein CASSEFGHSGNTIYF.

This chain links TRBV7-2 with TRBJ2-3; unclear D gene. The ends were cut back, 5 bases at V and 1 base at J, with 13 bases in the middle. The length of the CDR3 is 15 residues. Germline V gene lookup returns CDR1 SGHTA and CDR2 FQGNSA. This chain's CDR3 is CASSDPRRGTDTQYF. The CDR3 nucleotides are TGTGCCAGCAGCGACCCTAGACGGGGCACAGATACGCAGTATTTT.

V is TRBV13 and J is TRBJ2-7; TRBD2 agrees at 9 bases. Germline CDR1 PRHDT, CDR2 FYEKMQ (reference sequence). J gave up 2 bases and V 1 base, and 9 bases lay outside the gene matches. The length of the CDR3 is 17 residues. CDR3 DNA: TGTGCCAGCAGCTTAGATGCTTTGGCGGGAGGGCCCTACGAGCAGTACTTC. It specifies CASSLDALAGGPYEQYF.

The rearrangement links TRBV11-2 to TRBJ2-1; D is ambiguous. V lost 3 bases to trimming and J lost 9 bases, with 15 bases between them. Germline V gives CDR1 SGHAT, CDR2 FQNNGV. The CDR3 sequence is 14 residues long. CDR3 bases: TGTGCCAGCAGCTTCCTTACGGGCAGGACTGAGCAGTTCTTC. Translation: CASSFLTGRTEQFF.

The table lists this clone with a few counts. The rearrangement links TRBV11-2 to TRBJ1-2; 11 bases align to TRBD1. Germline CDR1 SGHAT, CDR2 FQNNGV. This CDR3 has 15 residues. Trimming cost V 5 bases and J 4 bases; bases outside gene matches: 6. The CDR3 sequence: CASSTGTGGPYGYTF. CDR3 in DNA: TGTGCCAGCAGCACCGGGACAGGGGGTCCCTATGGCTACACCTTC.

This clone was counted only a few times. V gene TRBV28 combines with J gene TRBJ1-1; D gene ambiguous. This CDR3 has 14 amino acids. The V end was cut by 3 bases, the J end by 0 bases, with 8 bases between. Germline V gene sequence: CDR1 MDHEN, CDR2 SYDVKM. CDR3 DNA sequence: TGTGCCAGCAGTTTTTCACGGATGAACACTGAAGCTTTCTTT. This translates into CASSFSRMNTEAFF.

The chain combines TRBV25-1 with TRBJ2-1; no definite D call. The CDR3 length is 11 residues. Germline CDR1 and CDR2: MGHDK and SYGVNS. V shed 0 bases and J shed 6 bases, with 0 bases lying between them. The chain's CDR3 is CASSEYNEQFF. The CDR3 bases are TGTGCCAGCAGTGAATACAATGAGCAGTTCTTC. Together with reference TRBV25-1 and TRBJ2-1, the CDR3 gives the full variable domain: EADIYQTPRYLVIGTGKKITLECSQTMGHDKMYWYQQDPGMELHLIHYSYGVNSTEKGDLSSESTVSRIRTEHFPLTLESARPSHTSQYLCASSEYNEQFFGPGTRLTVL.

The chain recombines TRBV19 with TRBJ1-2, with no clear D. Per germline, CDR1 LNHDA and CDR2 SQIVND (reference sequence). V lost 7 bases, J lost 4 bases, and 22 bases lay in between. The CDR3 is made up of 16 amino acids. CDR3: CASNFARTGSGYGYTF. CDR3 DNA sequence: TGTGCCAGTAACTTCGCTCGGACCGGGAGCGGCTATGGCTACACCTTC.

The rearrangement uses TRBV4-3 and TRBJ1-2; TRBD1 might be the D (5 bases). V lost 0 bases and J 8 bases, leaving 13 bases between the germline ends. This CDR3 spans 14 amino acids. CDR1 and CDR2 from the germline V gene are LGHNA and YSLEER. The CDR3 bases are TGCGCCAGCAGCCAAGATTTAGGGGAGGACGGCTACACCTTC. Protein product: CASSQDLGEDGYTF.

This rearrangement joins TRBV19 to TRBJ1-1; a weak D match, TRBD1 (6 bases). CDR1 is LNHDA, CDR2 SQIVND, per germline (reference sequence). Trimming left V 5 bases short and J 5 bases short, with 15 bases between. The CDR3 consists of 14 residues. In DNA form, the CDR3 reads TGTGCCAGTAGTCCGCACAGGGAATTAACTGAAGCTTTCTTT. Its protein is CASSPHRELTEAFF.

J is TRBJ2-4 and V is TRBV27; D possibly corresponds to TRBD1 (5 bases). This CDR3 has 15 residues. Germline V CDR1 and CDR2: MNHEY, SMNVEV (reference sequence). V lost 4 bases, J lost 2 bases, and 12 bases lay in between. Here the CDR3 reads CASSSLSGSKNIQYF. CDR3 DNA: TGTGCCAGCAGTTCCCTGTCAGGGTCCAAAAACATTCAGTACTTC.

This clone was counted between two and nine times. The chain couples TRBV5-1 to TRBJ2-5; the match to TRBD2 covers 13 bases. This CDR3 comprises 16 residues. Per the germline V gene, CDR1 is SGHRS and CDR2 is YFSETQ. V trimming: 4 bases; J trimming: 5 bases; junction bases outside the gene matches: 8. The CDR3 DNA sequence: TGCGCCAGCAGCAAGGGCGGACTAGCGGGAGTCGAGACCCAGTACTTC. It translates to CASSKGGLAGVETQYF. The full variable domain, its missing parts supplied by reference TRBV5-1 and TRBJ2-5, is KAGVTQTPRYLIKTRGQQVTLSCSPISGHRSVSWYQQTPGQGLQFLFEYFSETQRNKGNFPGRFSGRQFSNSRSEMNVSTLELGDSALYLCASSKGGLAGVETQYFGPGTRLLVL.

The chain links TRBV10-3 to TRBJ1-5; D gene uncertain. Per germline, CDR1 ENHRY and CDR2 SYGVKD. With 6 bases removed from V and 4 bases from J, the gap between germline ends came to 13 bases. The CDR3 spans 14 residues. CDR3 residues: CAISAPSNNQPQHF. The CDR3 region has the DNA TGTGCCATCAGCGCTCCCAGTAATAATCAGCCCCAGCATTTT.

The CDR3 coding sequence is TGTGCCTGGAGTGACAGGCAAGAGACCCAGTACTTC. Protein sequence: CAWSDRQETQYF. The chain combines TRBV30 with TRBJ2-5; D possibly corresponds to TRBD1 (5 bases). V lost 1 base and J 2 bases, leaving 5 bases between the germline ends. The CDR3 consists of 12 residues. Germline assignment: CDR1 GTSNPN and CDR2 SVGIG (reference sequence).

The chain has TRBV28 and TRBJ1-3; D not resolved. This CDR3 spans 15 amino acids. Trimming pared 3 bases from V and 4 bases from J, leaving 13 bases between. Per the germline V gene, CDR1 is MDHEN and CDR2 is SYDVKM. This CDR3 reads CASSFGSRLGNTIYF. DNA of the CDR3: TGTGCCAGCAGTTTCGGTTCGAGACTCGGAAACACCATATATTTT.